These 32 T cell receptor beta chains were sequenced from one sample in a study of cytomegalovirus exposure and HLA in healthy donors. Produced via immunoSEQ multiplex PCR; TCRdb's table is partial and in-frame only. The data contain approximately 230,000 clones, about 88% of them singletons. The sample was PBMCs. The source is a man younger than 30 in good health and CMV-seropositive.

Here the CDR3 DNA reads TGTGCCAGCAGCTTCGGACAGGGGGCCAAATTCTATGGCTACACCTTC. This translates into CASSFGQGAKFYGYTF. The J gene is TRBJ1-2, the V gene TRBV7-2; 11 nucleotides align to TRBD1. The CDR3 sequence is 16 residues long. The trim removed 3 bases at V and 4 bases at J, leaving 7 bases unmatched. Germline CDR1 reads SGHTA; CDR2 reads FQGNSA. Supplemented by reference TRBV7-2 and TRBJ1-2, the full variable domain reads GAGVSQSPSNKVTEKGKDVELRCDPISGHTALYWYRQSLGQGLEFLIYFQGNSAPDKSGLPSDRFSAERTGGSVSTLTIQRTQQEDSAVYLCASSFGQGAKFYGYTFGSGTRLTVV.

The chain uses TRBV19 and TRBJ1-2, with D tentatively TRBD1 (6 bases). This CDR3 region has 15 residues. Looked up from germline, CDR1 is LNHDA and CDR2 is SQIVND (reference sequence). V was pared by 5 bases and J by 2 bases, with 15 bases between. CDR3 amino acids: CASSQRDTRNYGYTF. The CDR3 DNA is TGTGCCAGTAGTCAACGGGACACACGAAACTATGGCTACACCTTC.

The gene calls are TRBV7-6 and TRBJ2-5; 8 bases fit TRBD1. The trim removed 2 bases at V and 2 bases at J, leaving 10 bases unmatched. This CDR3 is built from 17 residues. Per germline, CDR1 SGHVS and CDR2 FNYEAQ. The CDR3 bases are TGTGCCAGCAGCTTAATCCCCCTTGACAGGGGACAAGAGACCCAGTACTTC. Translation gives CASSLIPLDRGQETQYF.

The chain employs TRBV6-5 and TRBJ1-1; the D gene is possibly TRBD1 (5 bases). Deletions cut 5 bases from V and 2 bases from J, with 9 bases between. The CDR3 covers 13 residues. CDR1 MNHEY and CDR2 SVGAGI come from the germline V gene. CDR3 coding DNA: TGTGCCAGCAGTGACAGTGTAAACACTGAAGCTTTCTTT. It translates to CASSDSVNTEAFF.

The chain joins TRBV2 to TRBJ1-5, with 11 bases identical to TRBD1. The germline V gene encodes CDR1 SNHLY and CDR2 FYNNEI. Trimming cost V 5 bases and J 6 bases; bases outside gene matches: 3. This CDR3 contains 14 residues. This CDR3 is CASSRDRGGQPQHF. In nucleotides, the CDR3 is TGTGCCAGCAGTCGGGACAGGGGGGGTCAGCCCCAGCATTTT.

The chain is built from TRBV25-1 and TRBJ2-7; a possible D gene is TRBD2 (5 bases). The V and J ends lost 6 bases and 2 bases respectively, with 11 bases between them. CDR1 is MGHDK and CDR2 is SYGVNS in the germline V gene. This CDR3 is built from 13 residues. In DNA, the CDR3 is TGTGCCAGCAGCTGGACTGCAGCCTACGAGCAGTACTTC. Protein product: CASSWTAAYEQYF.

The chain joins TRBV7-3 to TRBJ2-1, with unresolved D. The germline gives CDR1 SGHTA, CDR2 FQGTGA. Trimming removed 0 bases from V and 5 bases from J, with 5 bases in between. This CDR3 comprises 13 residues. As DNA, the CDR3 is TGTGCCAGCAGCTTAACGCCGCACAATGAGCAGTTCTTC. It encodes CASSLTPHNEQFF.

The chain carries TRBV7-2 and TRBJ2-7; TRBD1 or TRBD2 may be the D gene (5 bases each). V lost 5 bases and J 2 bases, leaving 13 bases between the germline ends. CDR3 size: 14 residues. Looked up from germline, CDR1 is SGHTA and CDR2 is FQGNSA. The CDR3 DNA is TGTGCCAGCAGCCCTCACCGGGACGCCTACGAGCAGTACTTC. It translates to CASSPHRDAYEQYF. The complete variable domain, with remaining parts taken from reference TRBV7-2 and TRBJ2-7, reads GAGVSQSPSNKVTEKGKDVELRCDPISGHTALYWYRQSLGQGLEFLIYFQGNSAPDKSGLPSDRFSAERTGGSVSTLTIQRTQQEDSAVYLCASSPHRDAYEQYFGPGTRLTVT.

This clone was picked up a small number of times. The chain recombines TRBV6-1 with TRBJ1-2, with D possibly matching TRBD1 (6 bases). Trimming removed 3 bases from V and 0 bases from J, with 14 bases in between. Germline CDR1 is MNHNS and CDR2 is SASEGT. This CDR3 has 16 amino acids. The CDR3 DNA follows: TGTGCCAGCAGTGAGAGAGGGGGATGGGCTAACTATGGCTACACCTTC. As protein: CASSERGGWANYGYTF.

The J gene is TRBJ2-2, the V gene TRBV5-1, with TRBD2 identical over 10 bases. V trimming: 3 bases; J trimming: 1 base; junction bases outside the gene matches: 6. The CDR3 runs to 17 residues. CDR1 is SGHRS, CDR2 YFSETQ, per germline. The DNA of the CDR3 is TGCGCCAGCAGCTCATACATAGCGGGAGGGAACACCGGGGAGCTGTTTTTT. Its translation: CASSSYIAGGNTGELFF.

This chain links TRBV2 with TRBJ2-1, with unresolved D. Germline V gene sequence: CDR1 SNHLY, CDR2 FYNNEI. The CDR3 spans 14 residues. Trimming cost V 4 bases and J 0 bases, with 7 bases left between them. CDR3 amino acids: CASSVLDSYNEQFF. The CDR3 DNA follows: TGTGCCAGCAGTGTGTTAGACTCCTACAATGAGCAGTTCTTC.

The chain couples TRBV28 to TRBJ1-4; a weak D match, TRBD1 (6 bases). CDR1 is MDHEN and CDR2 is SYDVKM in the germline V gene. The CDR3 runs to 13 residues. V lost 6 bases, J lost 3 bases, and 8 bases lay in between. The CDR3: CASSQGSNEKLFF. The CDR3 DNA is TGTGCCAGCAGCCAGGGGTCTAATGAAAAACTGTTTTTT.

The CDR3 sequence: CASSLRLDSLETQYF. CDR3 nucleotides: TGTGCCAGCAGTCTAAGACTAGATTCCCTAGAGACCCAGTACTTC. The rearrangement uses TRBV27 and TRBJ2-5; D might be TRBD2 (6 bases). Germline loops: CDR1 MNHEY, CDR2 SMNVEV (reference sequence). Trimming took 5 bases from V and 4 from J, leaving 17 bases between them. The CDR3 covers 15 residues.

The chain combines TRBV29-1 with TRBJ1-1, with 10 bases aligning to TRBD1. The CDR3 covers 13 residues. Unmatched junction bases numbered 7, after V lost 7 bases and J lost 5 bases. The germline CDR1 and CDR2 sequences are SQVTM and ANQGSEA. In nucleotides, the CDR3 is TGCAGCGCCGTCCGACAGGGGGCAACTGAAGCTTTCTTT. Its protein is CSAVRQGATEAFF.

This clone was observed a few times. The chain is built from TRBV6-1 and TRBJ1-2; D gene unclear. Germline CDR1 is MNHNS and CDR2 is SASEGT. The CDR3 runs 13 residues. Trimming cost V 10 bases and J 4 bases, with 16 bases left between them. CDR3 in amino acids: CATCLTVSYGYTF. The CDR3 DNA is TGTGCCACCTGCCTTACGGTCAGCTATGGCTACACCTTC.

V gene TRBV18 combines with J gene TRBJ2-7; 14 bases align to TRBD2. Germline-derived CDR1 and CDR2 are KGHSH and LQKENI. Germline trimming cut 3 bases from V and 0 bases from J; bases unmatched to any gene: 4. The CDR3 totals 17 residues. CDR3 in DNA: TGTGCCAGCTCACCCGGACTAGCGGGAGGTGGCTCCTACGAGCAGTACTTC. It yields the protein CASSPGLAGGGSYEQYF.

The chain couples TRBV28 to TRBJ1-2; D is possibly TRBD1 (6 bases). The CDR3 length is 12 residues. Trimming removed 6 bases from V and 4 bases from J, with 9 bases in between. CDR1 and CDR2 (germline): MDHEN, SYDVKM. The CDR3 is CASSGQPYGYTF. The DNA for the CDR3 is TGTGCCAGCAGCGGACAGCCCTATGGCTACACCTTC.

The chain carries TRBV28 and TRBJ1-5; D call uncertain. V gave up 5 bases and J gave up 9 bases, with 11 bases separating them. Germline CDR1 MDHEN, CDR2 SYDVKM. This CDR3 is built from 12 residues. The CDR3 DNA sequence: TGTGCCAGCAGTCCAACCCGACGGCCCCAGCATTTT. Translating it yields CASSPTRRPQHF.

With respect to this clone: Other DNA sequences in this sample translate to the same CDR3. The chain carries TRBV27 and TRBJ2-7; 7 bases agree with TRBD2. Per the germline V gene, CDR1 is MNHEY and CDR2 is SMNVEV (reference sequence). V dropped 5 bases and J dropped 3; count of bases not matched to a gene: 1. This CDR3 is built from 12 residues. In nucleotides, the CDR3 is TGTGCCAGCAGTCCGGGGGGCTACGAGCAGTACTTC. Its translation is CASSPGGYEQYF.

This chain joins TRBV19 and TRBJ2-1, with D uncertain. V lost 1 base to trimming and J lost 7 bases, with 5 bases between them. CDR1 is LNHDA, CDR2 SQIVND, per germline (reference sequence). CDR3 length: 12 residues. The CDR3 loop reads CASSIGVNEQFF. The CDR3 region has the DNA TGTGCCAGTAGTATAGGGGTAAATGAGCAGTTCTTC.

This chain connects TRBV7-9 to TRBJ2-7; D is unresolved. Trimming stripped 5 bases from V and 3 bases from J, with 14 bases between. This CDR3 spans 14 amino acids. Germline-derived CDR1 and CDR2 are SEHNR and FQNEAQ (reference sequence). CDR3 coding DNA: TGTGCCAGCAGCCCCACAGTAGGATTCTACGAGCAGTACTTC. Its translation is CASSPTVGFYEQYF.

The sample holds a few counts of this clone. CDR3 DNA sequence: TGCAGTGCGGCACGGGAGGAAAAACTGTTTTTT. It specifies CSAAREEKLFF. This sequence joins TRBV20-1 and TRBJ1-4; D remains ambiguous. Trimming removed 6 bases from V and 8 bases from J, with 10 bases in between. The CDR3 has 11 residues. The germline CDR1 and CDR2 sequences are DFQATT and SNEGSKA (reference sequence).

This clone was recorded only once. Other DNA sequences in this specimen translate into the identical CDR3. The V and J genes are TRBV29-1 and TRBJ2-7, with 7 bases lining up with TRBD1. CDR1 and CDR2 (germline): SQVTM, ANQGSEA. The junction had 5 bases not matched to a gene; V was cut back by 6 bases and J by 0 bases. The CDR3 sequence is 13 residues long. The CDR3 spells CSVLGTASYEQYF. Here the CDR3 DNA reads TGCAGCGTGCTAGGGACAGCCTCCTACGAGCAGTACTTC.

The chain carries TRBV7-9 and TRBJ1-1, with unresolved D. Germline assignment: CDR1 SEHNR and CDR2 FQNEAQ (reference sequence). The germline V and J ends were trimmed by 1 base and 3 bases, with 6 bases remaining between them. The CDR3 length is 13 residues. This CDR3 is CASSLELHTEAFF. In DNA form, the CDR3 reads TGTGCCAGCAGCTTAGAGCTCCACACTGAAGCTTTCTTT.

The table lists this clone with a few counts. The CDR3 bases are TGTGCCAGCAGCTTATTAGTCGAGCAGTACTTC. The encoded protein is CASSLLVEQYF. The rearrangement joins TRBV11-2 to TRBJ2-7; D remains ambiguous. The V gene lost 2 bases and the J gene lost 6 bases, with 5 bases spanning the gap. The CDR3 contains 11 residues. Per germline, CDR1 SGHAT and CDR2 FQNNGV. Combining the CDR3 with reference TRBV11-2 and TRBJ2-7 gives the whole variable domain EAGVAQSPRYKIIEKRQSVAFWCNPISGHATLYWYQQILGQGPKLLIQFQNNGVVDDSQLPKDRFSAERLKGVDSTLKIQPAKLEDSAVYLCASSLLVEQYFGPGTRLTVT.

This clone has more than one count but fewer than ten. The rearrangement joins TRBV9 to TRBJ1-2; D gene ambiguous. The ends were cut back, 0 bases at V and 3 bases at J, with 12 bases in the middle. CDR1 SGDLS and CDR2 YYNGEE come from the germline V gene. The CDR3 sequence is 15 residues long. CDR3 in DNA: TGTGCCAGCAGCGTAGGGCCAATCGGCGACTATGGCTACACCTTC. It codes for CASSVGPIGDYGYTF.

V gene TRBV6-1 combines with J gene TRBJ2-1, with D perhaps matching TRBD2 (5 bases). The CDR3 is 13 amino acids. CDR1 and CDR2 (germline): MNHNS, SASEGT. Trimming stripped 4 bases from V and 5 bases from J, with 9 bases between. The CDR3 DNA reads as TGTGCCAGCAGTGGAGTGGGAGACAATGAGCAGTTCTTC. Amino acid sequence: CASSGVGDNEQFF.

The chain recombines TRBV7-9 with TRBJ2-7; TRBD2 aligns across 7 bases. Trimming took 0 bases from V and 2 from J; bases not matched to a gene: 1. There are 14 residues in the CDR3. Germline V gene lookup returns CDR1 SEHNR and CDR2 FQNEAQ (reference sequence). The CDR3 DNA reads as TGTGCCAGCAGCTTAGCCGGGACTACCTACGAGCAGTACTTC. Amino acids: CASSLAGTTYEQYF. The full variable domain, its missing parts supplied by reference TRBV7-9 and TRBJ2-7, is DTGVSQNPRHKITKRGQNVTFRCDPISEHNRLYWYRQTLGQGPEFLTYFQNEAQLEKSRLLSDRFSAERPKGSFSTLEIQRTEQGDSAMYLCASSLAGTTYEQYFGPGTRLTVT.

V usage is TRBV6-5 and J usage is TRBJ1-4; perhaps TRBD1 as D (5 bases). There are 15 residues in the CDR3. The V gene's germline CDR1 is MNHEY and CDR2 SVGAGI. V was cut by 5 bases and J by 8 bases, with 18 bases left in between. CDR3 in amino acids: CASSPLGGLREKLFF. The DNA for the CDR3 is TGTGCCAGCAGTCCCTTGGGGGGATTGAGGGAAAAACTGTTTTTT.

The chain combines TRBV6-5 with TRBJ2-7, with TRBD2 matching 8 bases. V shed 0 bases, J shed 4 bases, and the junction held 8 bases outside the gene matches. The CDR3 spans 16 residues. CDR1 is MNHEY, CDR2 SVGAGI, per germline. The CDR3 spells CASSYSVSGAGYEQYF. The CDR3 DNA reads as TGTGCCAGCAGTTACTCAGTTAGCGGGGCAGGGTACGAGCAGTACTTC.

V is TRBV5-6 and J is TRBJ2-1; D gene ambiguous. From germline, CDR1 is SGHDT and CDR2 YYEEEE. Trimming pared 1 base from V and 7 bases from J, leaving 12 bases between. The CDR3 loop spans 14 amino acids. The CDR3, as DNA: TGTGCCAGCAGCTTGAGTGCTAGTTCGAATGAGCAGTTCTTC. Its protein is CASSLSASSNEQFF.

DNA for the CDR3: TGTGCCACCAGCAGGTATTCAGGGAACACTGAAGCTTTCTTT. Translating it yields CATSRYSGNTEAFF. The chain uses TRBV15 and TRBJ1-1, with D hard to call. The V and J ends lost 3 bases and 1 base respectively, with 9 bases between them. From germline, CDR1 is LNHNV and CDR2 YYDKDF (reference sequence). The CDR3 totals 14 residues.